The 3 T cell receptor beta chains in this list originate from one sample, sequenced in a study of blood T cell repertoires in COVID-19 (dated by TCRdb to the early 2020s). Library method: the immunoSEQ multiplex PCR assay. TCRdb mirrors the immuneACCESS table, restricted to in-frame sequences. Some clones are absent from its copies; in checked studies, under half trace to an unresolved V gene, and the reason for the others is unknown. The sample data list about 200,000 clones, and approximately 83% of these were observed just once. The ten largest clones capture around 7% of the sample. The sequenced sample consisted of PBMCs or T cells enriched from blood (not recorded which). The source of these receptors is a man between 35 and 55 years old who had recovered from COVID-19.

This sequence joins TRBV10-3 and TRBJ2-7; 10 bases fit TRBD1. The CDR3 totals 13 residues. V dropped 6 bases and J dropped 4; count of bases not matched to a gene: 3. Germline V gene sequence: CDR1 ENHRY, CDR2 SYGVKD. CDR3 nucleotides: TGTGCCATCAGCCCGGGACAGGGGTACGAGCAGTACTTC. Translating it yields CAISPGQGYEQYF.

This rearrangement joins TRBV3-1 (or the pseudogene TRBV3-2) to TRBJ1-3; weak D call: TRBD1 (5 bases). CDR1 and CDR2 from the germline V gene are LGHDT and YNNKEL (reference sequence). Trimming shortened V by 2 bases and J by 0 bases, and 11 bases separated the two germline ends. There are 16 residues in the CDR3. The CDR3 DNA reads as TGTGCCAGCAGCCAATACAGGATTTTCTCTGGAAACACCATATATTTT. It is translated as CASSQYRIFSGNTIYF.

This clone was detected a few times. This rearrangement joins TRBV27 to TRBJ1-5; the match to TRBD1 covers 7 bases. V dropped 1 base and J dropped 1; count of bases not matched to a gene: 7. This CDR3 is 17 amino acids long. Germline V gene data show CDR1 as MNHEY and CDR2 as SMNVEV (reference sequence). The CDR3 protein is CASSLYPPTGSNQPQHF. For the CDR3, the DNA is TGTGCCAGCAGTTTATATCCCCCGACAGGGAGCAATCAGCCCCAGCATTTT.